This T cell receptor (beta chain) is from a study of CD8 T cells in Susac syndrome (dated by TCRdb to about 2019). Study-level background: Among the sequenced Susac syndrome patients, six had clinically active disease and eight or nine were in clinical remission. Susac syndrome patients were therapy-naive, on corticosteroids (some also receiving IVIg), or on IVIg alone at blood withdrawal. Whether CD8+ T cell activation and differentiation in Susac syndrome was antigen driven was tested using repertoire sequencing. General conclusions and limits of the study: In patients with Susac syndrome, the CD4+ T cell repertoire showed no detectable clonal expansion. The number of individuals in the TCR sequencing and HLA analysis was acknowledged as relatively small.

High-throughput TCR beta sequencing profiled peripheral blood CD8+ and CD4+ T cells from healthy donors, Susac syndrome patients and multiple sclerosis patients. Susac syndrome patients met recently defined diagnostic criteria for definite or probable disease. Bulk CD8+ and CD4+ T cells were purified magnetically by negative isolation, whereas CD8+ TEMRA cells were enriched by FACS. Blood was collected in EDTA tubes and processed within 24 hours, with PBMCs isolated through density gradient centrifugation. PBMCs destined for TCR sequencing were cryopreserved in liquid nitrogen and later thawed in a 37 °C water bath. The sorted or isolated CD4+, CD8+ and CD8+ TEMRA cells reached a purity of at least 90%. CDR1 and CDR2 are read off the germline V gene as MGHRA and YSYEKL. Taken from cysteine to phenylalanine, the CDR3 has 15 residues. Only the CDR3 DNA is retained, 45 bases long and in frame from the first base. V and J are trimmed by 2 bases and 5 bases, and the gene matches miss 3 bases of the junction.

Note on this clonotype: This clone's antigen is unknown. Per-base qualities were not stored, and no clone one base away is much larger.

RNA was extracted using the RNeasy kit, and about 0.45 to 1 microgram was reverse transcribed with random hexamers. The immunoSEQ multiplex PCR assay, covering 54 Vbeta and 13 Jbeta segments, was used to amplify TCR beta CDR3 regions. Bias from PCR amplification was corrected by using a synthetic template baseline for primer optimization and for computational correction. For the original study's pipeline: Reads were assigned to V, D and J genes according to IMGT and analyzed in immunoSEQ Analyzer, with only productive sequences retained. Clonality was calculated as one minus the Shannon entropy normalized by log2 of the number of productive unique sequences. For each patient and control, public and private clones were evaluated within the 100 most prevalent clones. Clones were defined as Susac-specific when absent from the healthy and MS cohorts, from fewer than 1,300 published viral clones and from other ImmuneACCESS disease sequences. Starting from the raw public reads, TCRdb applied fastp trimming at Q25, assembled clones with MiXCR and retained in-frame beta chains. CDR3 protein sequences are deduplicated, and each keeps its most common genes and DNA. The V and J calls reflect TCRdb's pipeline rather than the authors' work. The sample yields under 150,000 distinct CDR3 sequences; approximately 94% were counted once. In total, the top ten clones hold 0.065% to 0.095% of the sample.

The receptor's source is a human donor with Susac syndrome. In this chain, TRBV4-1 is recombined with TRBJ2-1; 10 central bases correspond to TRBD1. The specimen sequenced was CD4+ T cells from PBMCs. The CDR3 protein sequence reads: CASSQPGQGHNEQFF. The DNA reads TGCGCCAGCAGCCAACCGGGACAGGGGCACAATGAGCAGTTCTTC.